The rows below give T cell receptor beta chains drawn from one sample of a study of a mutant IDH1 vaccine in newly diagnosed glioma. Antigens for these TCRs are unknown. Using immunoSEQ multiplex PCR, the repertoire was profiled, and TCRdb retains in-frame clones only, with some absent. The sample lists fewer than 30,000 clones, around 77% seen once, with roughly 9% in the top ten. Material: PBMCs, obtained from a glioma patient whose treatment included an IDH1 peptide vaccine. The receptors here all came from a woman aged 18 to 35 with glioma. Both conserved end residues are part of each CDR3. The D gene is left open where the match is weak. A clone size is listed for some rows: how often the clone was seen (once, few, many), or a class if it is expanded.

>TRBJ1-1|TRBV27|-|-
CASRVGGGGTEAFF
TGTGCCAGCAGAGTAGGCGGCGGGGGCACTGAAGCTTTCTTT
>TRBJ2-1|TRBV13|TRBD2|-
CASRPPGLAGDGQFF
TGTGCCAGCAGGCCACCGGGACTAGCGGGGGACGGGCAGTTCTTC
>TRBJ1-1|TRBV5-1|-|few
CASSNTGPEAFF
TGCGCCAGCAGCAATACAGGGCCCGAAGCTTTCTTT
>TRBJ2-2|TRBV21-1|-|-
CASSNKDRRHAGELFF
TGTGCCAGCAGCAATAAGGACAGAAGGCATGCCGGGGAGCTGTTTTTT
>TRBJ1-1|TRBV9|-|-
CASSLGAGTEAFF
TGTGCCAGCAGCCTTGGGGCTGGAACTGAAGCTTTCTTT
>TRBJ1-3|TRBV28|-|-
CASSRNTIYF
TGTGCCAGCAGCCGGAACACCATATATTTT
>TRBJ1-2|TRBV7-8|-|-
CASSLYQYGYTF
TGTGCCAGCAGCTTATACCAGTATGGCTACACCTTC
>TRBJ2-4|TRBV6-1|-|once
CASLQGHAKNIQYF
TGTGCCAGCTTACAAGGACACGCCAAAAACATTCAGTACTTC
>TRBJ1-1|TRBV5-1|-|-
CASSLGTGFDTEAFF
TGCGCCAGCAGCTTGGGCACGGGATTTGACACTGAAGCTTTCTTT
>TRBJ1-1|TRBV7-8|-|few
CASSGSGATPNTEAFF
TGTGCCAGCAGCGGGAGCGGGGCCACTCCAAACACTGAAGCTTTCTTT
>TRBJ2-1|TRBV19|-|once
CASSFSGNEQFF
TGTGCCAGTAGTTTTAGCGGCAATGAGCAGTTCTTC
>TRBJ2-1|TRBV2|-|-
CASMKGPGLEFGYNEQFF
TGTGCCAGCATGAAGGGTCCGGGGTTGGAATTTGGCTACAATGAGCAGTTCTTC
>TRBJ1-4|TRBV25-1|TRBD1|few
CASSEEGAIEKLFF
TGTGCCAGCAGTGAGGAGGGGGCAATTGAAAAACTGTTTTTT
>TRBJ2-7|TRBV27|TRBD1|-
CASTPLGQGVHEQYF
TGTGCCAGCACCCCTCTGGGACAGGGTGTCCACGAGCAGTACTTC
>TRBJ1-5|TRBV19|-|-
CASRLPGLTTNQPQHF
TGTGCCAGTAGGTTGCCCGGACTGACCACCAATCAGCCCCAGCATTTT
>TRBJ1-1|TRBV18|TRBD1|-
CASSGQGNTEAFF
TGTGCCAGTTCAGGACAGGGGAACACTGAAGCTTTCTTT
>TRBJ2-5|TRBV6-4|TRBD2|-
CASSDVAGSQETQYF
TGTGCCAGCAGTGATGTAGCGGGATCACAAGAGACCCAGTACTTC
>TRBJ1-5|TRBV6-1|-|-
CASSDQDGGGDQPQHF
TGTGCCAGCAGTGATCAGGACGGCGGGGGAGATCAGCCCCAGCATTTT
>TRBJ1-1|TRBV4-2|-|-
CASSQYGDGAFF
TGTGCCAGCAGCCAATATGGGGACGGAGCTTTCTTT
>TRBJ2-7|TRBV5-4|TRBD2|-
CASSQGLAVSYEQYF
TGTGCCAGCAGCCAGGGACTAGCGGTTTCCTACGAGCAGTACTTC
>TRBJ2-1|TRBV19|-|-
CASSANLAKQFF
TGTGCCAGTAGTGCGAATCTAGCGAAGCAGTTCTTC
>TRBJ2-3|TRBV5-1|TRBD1|-
CASSLDRGHTDTQYF
TGCGCCAGCAGCTTGGACAGGGGCCACACAGATACGCAGTATTTT
>TRBJ2-7|TRBV5-4|-|-
CASSLADGYEQYF
TGTGCCAGCAGCTTGGCCGATGGGTACGAGCAGTACTTC
>TRBJ1-2|TRBV6-1|-|-
CASSEVLWGFGTNYGYTF
TGTGCCAGCAGTGAAGTTCTCTGGGGGTTTGGGACTAACTATGGCTACACCTTC
>TRBJ1-2|TRBV11-2|-|-
CASDRGSYGYTF
TGTGCCAGCGACCGGGGATCCTATGGCTACACCTTC
>TRBJ2-7|TRBV11-2|-|once
CASSHPVAPYKQYF
TGTGCCAGCAGCCACCCCGTGGCCCCCTACAAGCAGTACTTC
>TRBJ2-7|TRBV18|TRBD2|few
CASSPGGLAGEQYF
TGTGCCAGCTCACCTGGCGGACTAGCGGGCGAGCAGTACTTC
>TRBJ2-1|TRBV19|-|-
CASSARDTTSRENEQFF
TGTGCCAGTAGTGCCCGGGACACCACGTCCCGAGAGAATGAGCAGTTCTTC
>TRBJ1-1|TRBV7-8|TRBD1|-
CASSPGTGISEAFF
TGTGCCAGCAGCCCCGGGACAGGGATTTCTGAAGCTTTCTTT
>TRBJ1-1|TRBV7-9|-|-
CASSLGGAEAFF
TGTGCCAGCAGCCTGGGTGGAGCTGAAGCTTTCTTT
>TRBJ1-4|TRBV19|TRBD1|-
CASGTGGRNEKLFF
TGTGCCAGTGGGACAGGGGGCCGGAATGAAAAACTGTTTTTT
>TRBJ1-1|TRBV14|TRBD1|-
CASSQLGQGPTMNTEAFF
TGTGCCAGCAGCCAACTGGGACAGGGGCCCACCATGAACACTGAAGCTTTCTTT
>TRBJ1-1|TRBV6-5|TRBD1|medium-sized
CASSSGQSGSFF
TGTGCCAGCAGTTCGGGACAGTCTGGTTCTTTCTTT
>TRBJ1-1|TRBV13|-|-
CASSPRGNTEAFF
TGTGCCAGCAGCCCCCGAGGTAACACTGAAGCTTTCTTT
>TRBJ2-5|TRBV4-1|TRBD1|-
CASSQGTGVRETQYF
TGCGCCAGCAGCCAAGGGACAGGGGTACGGGAGACCCAGTACTTC
>TRBJ2-3|TRBV6-5|-|-
CASSYKPRGTDTQYF
TGTGCCAGCAGTTACAAACCGAGGGGAACAGATACGCAGTATTTT
>TRBJ2-7|TRBV4-1|TRBD2|-
CASRSSGPPYEQYF
TGCGCCAGCCGATCTAGCGGCCCTCCCTACGAGCAGTACTTC
>TRBJ1-1|TRBV5-6|-|-
CASSWWGNTEAFF
TGTGCCAGCAGCTGGTGGGGGAACACTGAAGCTTTCTTT